This TCR beta chain was profiled in a study of T-cell memory formation after mild COVID-19. General observations from the study: Second-wave clones peaking on day 37 lacked confirmed SARS-CoV-2 specificity.

Constant-segment primers and 5'RACE yielded cDNA libraries for TCR alpha and TCR beta, each carrying sample barcodes and UMIs. TCRdb redid the calling of the 5' RACE reads with MiXCR, one entry per CDR3 protein. The sample carries approximately 300,000 distinct CDR3 sequences, about 16% recorded once. CDR3 length: 15 amino acids. From germline, CDR1 is MNHEY and CDR2 SVGAGI. Losses at the gene ends were 5 bases for V and 4 bases for J; bases not matched to a gene: 10. In regard to this clonotype: Its antigen is currently unknown.

J is TRBJ1-2 and V is TRBV6-5; 7 bases fit TRBD1. The TCR sequence derives from a man aged 18 to 29 who had mild COVID-19 (a few samples of this study predate the infection). Cell type and time point are not known. Sequencing was done on a sample of PBMCs or a T cell subset sorted from them (not recorded which). The CDR3 DNA sequence: TGTGCCAGCAGTGAGGGACAGCTCTTTACCTATGGCTACACCTTC. Translating it yields CASSEGQLFTYGYTF.